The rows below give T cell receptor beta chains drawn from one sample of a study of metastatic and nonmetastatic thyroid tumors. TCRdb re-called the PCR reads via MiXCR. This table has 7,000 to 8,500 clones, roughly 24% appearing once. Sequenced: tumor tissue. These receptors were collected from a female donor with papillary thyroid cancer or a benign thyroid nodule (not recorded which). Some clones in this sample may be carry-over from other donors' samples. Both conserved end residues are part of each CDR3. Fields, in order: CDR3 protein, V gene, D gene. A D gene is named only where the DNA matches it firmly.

CDR3aa: CASSLRPTGYGYTF; v_gene: TRBV6-1; d_gene: NA
CDR3aa: CASSLLGDTEAFF; v_gene: TRBV5-1; d_gene: NA
CDR3aa: CASSGLFTDTQYF; v_gene: TRBV7-8; d_gene: NA
CDR3aa: CASSGIYSNQPQHF; v_gene: TRBV6-1; d_gene: NA
CDR3aa: CASKLVSPSYEQYF; v_gene: TRBV6-1; d_gene: NA
CDR3aa: CASSVGQIGKQYF; v_gene: TRBV9; d_gene: NA
CDR3aa: CSADYRDRGSYEQYF; v_gene: TRBV20-1; d_gene: TRBD1
CDR3aa: CASRRGVTAYEQYF; v_gene: TRBV6-1; d_gene: NA
CDR3aa: CASSVGLAANTDTQYF; v_gene: TRBV9; d_gene: TRBD2
CDR3aa: CSARDQGRWTEAFF; v_gene: TRBV20-1; d_gene: NA
CDR3aa: CASSQAEGTSGAPYEQYF; v_gene: TRBV27; d_gene: TRBD2
CDR3aa: CASSPYSLNTGELFF; v_gene: TRBV7-2; d_gene: NA
CDR3aa: CASSLGLQPSNEQFF; v_gene: TRBV7-2; d_gene: NA
CDR3aa: CASSSYVVNRGLLDTEAFF; v_gene: TRBV5-1; d_gene: TRBD1
CDR3aa: CASGKTDRTGELFF; v_gene: TRBV12-5; d_gene: NA
CDR3aa: CASSSDYTLSTDTQYF; v_gene: TRBV27; d_gene: NA
CDR3aa: CASTEAAVFSYGYTF; v_gene: TRBV6-1; d_gene: NA
CDR3aa: CASSPHLAGGPDTQYF; v_gene: TRBV11-3; d_gene: TRBD2
CDR3aa: CASSTSVVPEEQYF; v_gene: TRBV11-2; d_gene: NA
CDR3aa: CASRPGQVRQPQHF; v_gene: TRBV6-1; d_gene: TRBD1
CDR3aa: CASSPLTVLASYNEQFF; v_gene: TRBV27; d_gene: TRBD2
CDR3aa: CASSFYRGRNQPQHF; v_gene: TRBV27; d_gene: TRBD1
CDR3aa: CASILLVEFSYEQYF; v_gene: TRBV5-6; d_gene: NA
CDR3aa: CDSSLDTLGRYGYTF; v_gene: TRBV11-2; d_gene: NA
CDR3aa: CASSQNLPGHMNTEAFF; v_gene: TRBV3-1; d_gene: NA
CDR3aa: CASSRDQTEKLFF; v_gene: TRBV4-1; d_gene: NA
CDR3aa: CSARSWTSGRVLQFF; v_gene: TRBV20-1; d_gene: TRBD2
CDR3aa: CASSLQGGGADTQYF; v_gene: TRBV12-3/TRBV12-4; d_gene: TRBD2
CDR3aa: CSARDRTFTTNEKLFF; v_gene: TRBV20-1; d_gene: NA
CDR3aa: CASSSAWGSGELFF; v_gene: TRBV28; d_gene: NA
CDR3aa: CASSIYLRWTTVKYEQYF; v_gene: TRBV19; d_gene: NA